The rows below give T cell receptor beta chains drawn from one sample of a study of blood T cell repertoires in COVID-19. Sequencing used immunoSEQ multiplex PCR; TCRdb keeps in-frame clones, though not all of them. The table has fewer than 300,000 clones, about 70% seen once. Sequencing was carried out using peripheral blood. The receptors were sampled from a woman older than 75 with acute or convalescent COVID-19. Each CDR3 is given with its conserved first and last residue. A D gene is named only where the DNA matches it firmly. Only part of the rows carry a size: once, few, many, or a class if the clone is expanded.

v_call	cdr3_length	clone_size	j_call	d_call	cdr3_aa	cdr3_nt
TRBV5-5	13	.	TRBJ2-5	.	CASNRLGGETQYF	TGTGCCAGCAACAGACTGGGGGGAGAGACCCAGTACTTC
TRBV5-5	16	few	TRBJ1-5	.	CASSLFGTTSGQPQHF	TGTGCCAGCAGCTTGTTCGGGACAACATCGGGTCAGCCCCAGCATTTT
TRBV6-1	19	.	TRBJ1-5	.	CASSDIRAPRDYSNQPQHF	TGTGCCAGCAGTGATATACGGGCTCCAAGGGACTATAGCAATCAGCCCCAGCATTTT
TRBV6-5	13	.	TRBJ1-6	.	CASSLRRGSPLHF	TGTGCCAGCAGCCTGAGGAGGGGATCACCCCTCCACTTT
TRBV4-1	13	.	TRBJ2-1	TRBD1	CASSQGQGNEQFF	TGCGCCAGCAGCCAAGGACAGGGGAATGAGCAGTTCTTC
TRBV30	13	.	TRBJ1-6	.	CAWTYGQYSPLHF	TGTGCCTGGACATACGGACAGTATTCACCCCTCCACTTT
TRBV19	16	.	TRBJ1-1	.	CASSTKQGTRGTEAFF	TGTGCCAGTAGTACGAAACAGGGTACGCGAGGGACTGAAGCTTTCTTT
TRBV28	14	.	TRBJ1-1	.	CAIRQDLMNTEAFF	TGTGCCATACGACAGGACTTAATGAACACTGAAGCTTTCTTT
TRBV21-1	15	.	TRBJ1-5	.	CASSAPTGSDQPQHF	TGTGCCAGCAGCGCTCCGACAGGGTCGGATCAGCCCCAGCATTTT
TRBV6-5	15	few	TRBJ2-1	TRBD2	CASRIGLARYNEQFF	TGTGCCAGCAGGATCGGACTAGCCCGGTACAATGAGCAGTTCTTC
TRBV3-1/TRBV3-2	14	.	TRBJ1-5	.	CASSLGQSNQPQHF	TGTGCCAGCAGCCTCGGACAAAGCAATCAGCCCCAGCATTTT
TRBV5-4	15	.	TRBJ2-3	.	CASSPVGGNADTQYF	TGTGCCAGCAGCCCTGTTGGCGGGAATGCAGATACGCAGTATTTT
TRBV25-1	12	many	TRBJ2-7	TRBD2	CASSAGGDPQYF	TGTGCCAGCAGTGCTGGGGGGGATCCACAGTACTTC
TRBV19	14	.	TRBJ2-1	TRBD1	CASRKDRSPNEQFF	TGTGCCAGTAGGAAGGACAGGTCTCCAAATGAGCAGTTCTTC
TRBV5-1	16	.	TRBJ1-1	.	CASSLRQGSLNTEAFF	TGCGCCAGCAGCTTGAGGCAGGGGTCGTTGAACACTGAAGCTTTCTTT
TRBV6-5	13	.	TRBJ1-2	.	CASSYEGLGGYTF	TGTGCCAGCAGTTACGAGGGATTAGGAGGCTACACCTTC
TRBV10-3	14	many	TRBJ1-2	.	CAIRGGGDNYGYTF	TGTGCCATCCGAGGGGGTGGCGATAACTATGGCTACACCTTC
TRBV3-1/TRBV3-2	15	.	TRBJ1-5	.	CASSAGIGVSQPQHF	TGTGCCAGCAGCGCGGGAATAGGGGTAAGTCAGCCCCAGCATTTT
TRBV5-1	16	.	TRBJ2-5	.	CASSLASGGHQETQYF	TGCGCCAGCAGCTTGGCCTCGGGGGGCCATCAAGAGACCCAGTACTTC
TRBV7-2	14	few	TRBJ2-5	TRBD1	CASSADRGQETQYF	TGTGCCAGCAGCGCAGACAGGGGGCAGGAGACCCAGTACTTC
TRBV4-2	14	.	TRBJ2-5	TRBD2	CASSQVGGTETQYF	TGTGCCAGCAGCCAAGTGGGAGGGACAGAGACCCAGTACTTC
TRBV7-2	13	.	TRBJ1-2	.	CASSLKAGYGYTF	TGTGCCAGCAGCTTAAAGGCCGGGTATGGCTACACCTTC
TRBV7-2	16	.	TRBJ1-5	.	CASIDIQGFGNQPQHF	TGTGCCAGCATCGACATCCAGGGGTTCGGCAATCAGCCCCAGCATTTT
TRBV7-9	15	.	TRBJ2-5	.	CASSLANGDFETQYF	TGTGCCAGCAGCTTAGCGAACGGGGACTTTGAGACCCAGTACTTC
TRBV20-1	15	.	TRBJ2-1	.	CSASGLGSHYNEQFF	TGCAGTGCTAGTGGTCTCGGGAGCCACTACAATGAGCAGTTCTTC
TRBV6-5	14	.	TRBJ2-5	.	CASSLVRAGETQYF	TGTGCCAGCAGCCTCGTGCGGGCGGGGGAGACCCAGTACTTC
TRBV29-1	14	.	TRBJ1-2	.	CSVVPSTGFDGYTF	TGCAGCGTTGTGCCCTCCACAGGGTTCGATGGCTACACCTTC
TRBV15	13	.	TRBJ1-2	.	CATSVVLNYGYTF	TGTGCCACCAGTGTTGTACTGAACTATGGCTACACCTTC
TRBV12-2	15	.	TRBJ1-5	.	CASRHGTDNPQPQHF	TGTGCAAGTCGCCACGGGACAGACAATCCTCAGCCCCAGCATTTT
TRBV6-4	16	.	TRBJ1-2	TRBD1	CASSQDRGVTLYGYTF	TGTGCCAGCAGCCAGGACAGGGGGGTAACCCTCTATGGCTACACCTTC
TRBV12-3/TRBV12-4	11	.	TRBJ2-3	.	CASKRTDTQYF	TGTGCCAGCAAGCGGACAGATACGCAGTATTTT
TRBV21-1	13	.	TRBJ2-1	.	CASSKRRRDEQFF	TGTGCCAGCAGCAAACGCCGTCGGGATGAGCAGTTCTTC
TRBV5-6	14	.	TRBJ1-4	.	CASSKGATNEKLFF	TGTGCCAGCAGCAAGGGGGCAACTAATGAAAAACTGTTTTTT
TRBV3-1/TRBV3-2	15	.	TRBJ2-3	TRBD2	CASSQVAGITDTQYF	TGTGCCAGCAGCCAAGTAGCGGGTATCACAGATACGCAGTATTTT
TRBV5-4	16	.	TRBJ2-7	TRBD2	CASSLRTSGNRYEQYF	TGTGCCAGCAGCCTCAGGACTAGCGGGAATAGGTACGAGCAGTACTTC
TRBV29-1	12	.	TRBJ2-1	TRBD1	CSARQGYNEQFF	TGCAGCGCCCGACAGGGCTACAATGAGCAGTTCTTC
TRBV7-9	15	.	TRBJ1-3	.	CASSPPTLTGNTIYF	TGTGCCAGCAGCCCTCCGACTCTGACTGGAAACACCATATATTTT
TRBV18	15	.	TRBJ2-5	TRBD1	CASSADRVYAETQYF	TGTGCCAGCTCAGCGGACAGGGTGTATGCGGAGACCCAGTACTTC